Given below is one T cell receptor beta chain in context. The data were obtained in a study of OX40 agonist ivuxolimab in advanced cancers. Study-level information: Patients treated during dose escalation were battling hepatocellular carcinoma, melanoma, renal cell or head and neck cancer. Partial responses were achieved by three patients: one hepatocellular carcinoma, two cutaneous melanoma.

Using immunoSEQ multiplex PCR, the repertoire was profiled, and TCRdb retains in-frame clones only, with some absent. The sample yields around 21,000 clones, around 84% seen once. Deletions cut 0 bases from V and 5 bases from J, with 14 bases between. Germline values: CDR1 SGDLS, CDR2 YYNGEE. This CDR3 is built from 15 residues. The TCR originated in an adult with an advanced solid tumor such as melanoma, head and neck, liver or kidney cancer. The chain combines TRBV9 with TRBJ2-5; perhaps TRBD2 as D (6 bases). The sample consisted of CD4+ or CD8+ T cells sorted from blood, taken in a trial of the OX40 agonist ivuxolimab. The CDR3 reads CASSVEWGVEETQYF. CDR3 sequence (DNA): TGTGCCAGCAGCGTAGAGTGGGGGGTAGAGGAGACCCAGTACTTC. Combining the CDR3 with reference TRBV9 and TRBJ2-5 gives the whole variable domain DSGVTQTPKHLITATGQRVTLRCSPRSGDLSVYWYQQSLDQGLQFLIQYYNGEERAKGNILERFSAQQFPDLHSELNLSSLELGDSALYFCASSVEWGVEETQYFGPGTRLLVL.